Described below is a single TCR beta chain sequence and its context. What it recognizes is unknown. Germline V gene lookup returns CDR1 SNHLY and CDR2 FYNNEI. V was pared by 6 bases and J by 4 bases, with 8 bases of the junction left unmatched. The CDR3 has 15 amino acids. This sample is part of a study of human versus mouse CDR3 diversity and MHC coevolution. Study-level findings and limits: Two of the three human donors had the lowest clonal inequality. Human T cells underwent selection on more than five different MHC II alleles.

TCRdb keeps only in-frame clones here, not all; method: immunoSEQ multiplex PCR. The table includes about 83,000 clones, 85% to 95% detected once. The V gene is TRBV2, the J gene TRBJ2-2, with 7 bases matching TRBD2. This sequence originates from a person between 25 and 70 years old in good health. Sequenced sample: naive CD4+ T cells from blood. Stated subset: CD45RO-negative CD62L-positive naive CD4 T cells. The chain's CDR3 is CASRDRTSVTGELFF. The CDR3 nucleotides are TGTGCCAGCAGGGACCGAACTAGCGTCACCGGGGAGCTGTTTTTT.